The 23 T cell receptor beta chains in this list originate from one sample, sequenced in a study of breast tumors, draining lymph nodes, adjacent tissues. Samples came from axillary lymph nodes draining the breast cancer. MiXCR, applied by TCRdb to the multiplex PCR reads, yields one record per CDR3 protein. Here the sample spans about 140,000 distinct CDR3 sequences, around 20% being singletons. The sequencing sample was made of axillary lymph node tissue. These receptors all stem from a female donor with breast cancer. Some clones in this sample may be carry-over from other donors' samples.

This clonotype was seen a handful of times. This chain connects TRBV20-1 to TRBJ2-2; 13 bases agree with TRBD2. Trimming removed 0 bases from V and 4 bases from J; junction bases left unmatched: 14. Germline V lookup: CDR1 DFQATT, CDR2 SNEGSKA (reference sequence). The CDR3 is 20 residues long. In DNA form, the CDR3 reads TGCAGTGCTAGAGATTTCGGCGTACTAGCGGGAGGGCCAGTCACCGGGGAGCTGTTTTTT. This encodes CSARDFGVLAGGPVTGELFF.

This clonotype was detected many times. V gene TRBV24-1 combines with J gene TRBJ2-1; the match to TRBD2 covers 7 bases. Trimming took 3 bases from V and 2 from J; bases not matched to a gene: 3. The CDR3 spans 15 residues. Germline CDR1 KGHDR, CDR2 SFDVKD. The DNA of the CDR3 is TGTGCCACCAGTGATCCTAGCGGTACCTACAATGAGCAGTTCTTC. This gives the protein CATSDPSGTYNEQFF.

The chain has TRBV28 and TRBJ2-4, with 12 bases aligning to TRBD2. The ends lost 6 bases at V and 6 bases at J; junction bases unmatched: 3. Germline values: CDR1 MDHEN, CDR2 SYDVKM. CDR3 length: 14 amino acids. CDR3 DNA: TGTGCCAGCAGACCGGGACTAGCGGGAAACATTCAGTACTTC. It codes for CASRPGLAGNIQYF.

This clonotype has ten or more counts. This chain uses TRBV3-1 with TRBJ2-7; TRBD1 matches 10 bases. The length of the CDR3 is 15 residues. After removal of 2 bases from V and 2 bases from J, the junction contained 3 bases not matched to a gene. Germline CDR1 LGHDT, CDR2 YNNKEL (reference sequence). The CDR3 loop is CASSQRGQGAYEQYF. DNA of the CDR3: TGTGCCAGCAGCCAACGTGGACAGGGGGCCTACGAGCAGTACTTC.

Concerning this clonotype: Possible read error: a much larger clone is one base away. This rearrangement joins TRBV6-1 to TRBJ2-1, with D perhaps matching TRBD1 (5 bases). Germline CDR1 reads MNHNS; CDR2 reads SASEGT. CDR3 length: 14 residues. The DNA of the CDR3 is TGTTCCAGCAGCAACTCAGGGCATTACAATGAGCAGTTCTTC. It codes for CSSSNSGHYNEQFF.

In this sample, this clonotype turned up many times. The CDR3 DNA reads TGTGCCAGCAGCTTTTGGGGTGGCGAGCAGTACTTC. Translated: CASSFWGGEQYF. This chain joins TRBV11-2 and TRBJ2-7, with no clear D. The CDR3 loop spans 12 amino acids. CDR1 SGHAT and CDR2 FQNNGV come from the germline V gene. V gave up 3 bases and J gave up 6 bases, with 9 bases separating them.

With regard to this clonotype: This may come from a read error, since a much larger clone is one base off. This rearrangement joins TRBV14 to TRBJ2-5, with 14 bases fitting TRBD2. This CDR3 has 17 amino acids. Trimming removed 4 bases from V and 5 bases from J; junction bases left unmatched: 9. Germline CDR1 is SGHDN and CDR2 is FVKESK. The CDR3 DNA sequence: TGTGCCAGCAGCCGATCGACTAGCGGGAGGGCACTGGAGACCCAGTACTTC. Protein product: CASSRSTSGRALETQYF.

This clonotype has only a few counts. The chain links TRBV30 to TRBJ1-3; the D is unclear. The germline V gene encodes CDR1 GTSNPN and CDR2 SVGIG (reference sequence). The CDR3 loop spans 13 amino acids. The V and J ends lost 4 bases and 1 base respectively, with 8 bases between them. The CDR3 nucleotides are TGTGCCTGGATAGGGTTTTCTGGAAACACCATATATTTT. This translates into CAWIGFSGNTIYF.

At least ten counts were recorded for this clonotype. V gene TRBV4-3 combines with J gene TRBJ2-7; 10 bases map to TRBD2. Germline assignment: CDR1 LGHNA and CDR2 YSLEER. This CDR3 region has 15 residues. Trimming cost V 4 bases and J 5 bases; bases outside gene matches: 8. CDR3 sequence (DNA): TGCGCCAGCAGCCGGGGGGCTAGCGGGAGAAACGAGCAGTACTTC. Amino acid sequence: CASSRGASGRNEQYF.

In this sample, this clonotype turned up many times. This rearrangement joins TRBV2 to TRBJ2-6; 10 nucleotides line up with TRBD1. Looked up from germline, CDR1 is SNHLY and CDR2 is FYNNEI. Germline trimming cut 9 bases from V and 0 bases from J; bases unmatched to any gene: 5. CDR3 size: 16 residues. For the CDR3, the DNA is TGTGCCAGTAGCCGGGACAGGGGCTCTGGGGCCAACGTCCTGACTTTC. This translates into CASSRDRGSGANVLTF.

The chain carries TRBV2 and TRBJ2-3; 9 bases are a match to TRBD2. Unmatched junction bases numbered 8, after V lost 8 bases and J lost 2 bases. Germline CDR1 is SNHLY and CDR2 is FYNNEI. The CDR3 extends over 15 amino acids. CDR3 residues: CASLKPSGVTDTQYF. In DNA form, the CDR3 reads TGTGCCAGCCTAAAACCTAGCGGGGTCACAGATACGCAGTATTTT. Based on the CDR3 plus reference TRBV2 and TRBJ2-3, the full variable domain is EPEVTQTPSHQVTQMGQEVILRCVPISNHLYFYWYRQILGQKVEFLVSFYNNEISEKSEIFDDQFSVERPDGSNFTLKIRSTKLEDSAMYFCASLKPSGVTDTQYFGPGTRLTVL.

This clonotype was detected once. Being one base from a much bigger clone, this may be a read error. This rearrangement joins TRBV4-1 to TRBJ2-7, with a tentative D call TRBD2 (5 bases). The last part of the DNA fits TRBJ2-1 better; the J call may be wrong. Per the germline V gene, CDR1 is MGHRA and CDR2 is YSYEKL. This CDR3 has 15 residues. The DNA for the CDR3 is TGCGCCAGCAGCCAAGCAGGTCTAGCTCCTTACGAGCAGTTCTTC. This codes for CASSQAGLAPYEQFF.

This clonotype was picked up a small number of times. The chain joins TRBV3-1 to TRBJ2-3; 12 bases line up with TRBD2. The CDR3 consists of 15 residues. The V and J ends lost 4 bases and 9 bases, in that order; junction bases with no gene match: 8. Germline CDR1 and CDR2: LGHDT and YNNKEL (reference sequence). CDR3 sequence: CASSPWGLAGGTQYF. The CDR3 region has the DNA TGTGCCAGCAGCCCCTGGGGTCTAGCGGGGGGGACGCAGTATTTT.

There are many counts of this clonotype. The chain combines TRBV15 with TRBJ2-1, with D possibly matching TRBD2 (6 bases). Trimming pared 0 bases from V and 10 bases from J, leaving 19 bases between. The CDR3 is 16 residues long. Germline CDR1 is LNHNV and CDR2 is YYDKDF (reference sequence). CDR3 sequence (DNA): TGTGCCACCAGCAGAGAGATACTGTCAGGGACTCAGGAGCAGTTCTTC. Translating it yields CATSREILSGTQEQFF.

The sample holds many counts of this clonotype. DNA of the CDR3: TGCGCCAGCAGCTTGGCCCCGGATAATTCACCCCTCCACTTT. Translation gives CASSLAPDNSPLHF. This rearrangement joins TRBV5-1 to TRBJ1-6; D is unclear. The CDR3 is 14 residues long. V lost 0 bases and J 5 bases, leaving 6 bases between the germline ends. Germline assignment: CDR1 SGHRS and CDR2 YFSETQ.

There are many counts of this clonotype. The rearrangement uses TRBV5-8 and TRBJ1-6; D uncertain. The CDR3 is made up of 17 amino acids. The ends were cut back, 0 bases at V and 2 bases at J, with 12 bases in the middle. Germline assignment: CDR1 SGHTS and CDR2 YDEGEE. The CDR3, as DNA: TGTGCCAGCAGCTTGGAGGTCCGTGGGACCTATAATTCACCCCTCCACTTT. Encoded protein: CASSLEVRGTYNSPLHF.

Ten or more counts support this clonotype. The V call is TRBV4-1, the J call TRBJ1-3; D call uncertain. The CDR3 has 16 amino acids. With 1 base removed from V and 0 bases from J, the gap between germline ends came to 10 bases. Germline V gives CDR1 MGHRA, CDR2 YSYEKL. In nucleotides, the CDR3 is TGCGCCAGCAGCCAAGTCTCTCAGGCCTCTGGAAACACCATATATTTT. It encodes CASSQVSQASGNTIYF.

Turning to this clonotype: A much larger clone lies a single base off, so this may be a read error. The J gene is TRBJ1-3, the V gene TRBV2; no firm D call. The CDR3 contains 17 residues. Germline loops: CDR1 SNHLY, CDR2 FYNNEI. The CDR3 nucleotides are TGTGCCAGCAGTGAGGGCGGCAATCGCCACTCTGGAAACGCCATATATTTT. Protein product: CASSEGGNRHSGNAIYF.

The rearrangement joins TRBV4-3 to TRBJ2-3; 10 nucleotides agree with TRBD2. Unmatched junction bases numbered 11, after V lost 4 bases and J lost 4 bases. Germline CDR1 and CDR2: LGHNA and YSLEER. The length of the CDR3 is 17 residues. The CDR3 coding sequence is TGCGCCAGCAGCCTCAATGCAGCGGGAGGGCAGGCAGATACGCAGTATTTT. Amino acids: CASSLNAAGGQADTQYF.

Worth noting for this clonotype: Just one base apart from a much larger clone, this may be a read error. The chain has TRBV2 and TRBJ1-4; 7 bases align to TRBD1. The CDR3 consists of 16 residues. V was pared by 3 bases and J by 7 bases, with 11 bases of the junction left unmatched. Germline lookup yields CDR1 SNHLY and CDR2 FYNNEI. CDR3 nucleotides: TGTGCCAGCAGTGATGGGACAGAGGGCCTGGTTGAAAAACTGTTTTTT. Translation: CASSDGTEGLVEKLFF. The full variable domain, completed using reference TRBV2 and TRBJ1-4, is EPEVTQTPSHQVTQMGQEVILRCVPISNHLYFYWYRQILGQKVEFLVSFYNNEISEKSEIFDDQFSVERPDGSNFTLKIRSTKLEDSAMYFCASSDGTEGLVEKLFFGSGTQLSVL.

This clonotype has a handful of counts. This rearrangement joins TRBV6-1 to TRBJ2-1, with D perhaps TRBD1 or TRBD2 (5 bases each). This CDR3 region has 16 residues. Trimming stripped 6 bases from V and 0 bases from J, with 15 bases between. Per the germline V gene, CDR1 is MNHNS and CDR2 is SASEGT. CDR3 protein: CASRPGTVSSYNEQFF. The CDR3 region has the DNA TGTGCCAGCAGGCCGGGGACCGTAAGCTCCTACAATGAGCAGTTCTTC.

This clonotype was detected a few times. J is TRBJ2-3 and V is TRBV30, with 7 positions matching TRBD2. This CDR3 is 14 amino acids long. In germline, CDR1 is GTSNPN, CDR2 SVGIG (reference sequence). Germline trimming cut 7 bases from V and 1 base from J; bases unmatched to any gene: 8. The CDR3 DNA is TGTGCCTCCTCCGGGACTACCCGCACAGATACGCAGTATTTT. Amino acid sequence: CASSGTTRTDTQYF.

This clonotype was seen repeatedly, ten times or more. Written as DNA, the CDR3 is TGTGCCAGTAGTAGACAGGGTCGCCAAGAGACCCAGTACTTC. The encoded protein is CASSRQGRQETQYF. This chain links TRBV19 with TRBJ2-5, with 7 positions matching TRBD1. The CDR3 length is 14 residues. V lost 4 bases, J lost 1 base, and 3 bases stayed unmatched. Germline lookup yields CDR1 LNHDA and CDR2 SQIVND (reference sequence).